These 5 T cell receptor beta chains share one sample of origin, sequenced in a study of regulatory T cells in long-lasting Graves disease. Stated time point: persistent/refractory GD, antithyroid drugs over 5 years with positive TRAb. PBMC-extracted RNA yielded the TCR library. Building the TCR beta libraries relied on iRepertoire HTBI primers, and CDR3 regions underwent Arm-PCR. In TCRdb, the multiplex PCR reads were re-called with MiXCR into one record per CDR3 protein. This sample has around 450,000 distinct CDR3 sequences; 20% to 25% occur once, and the top ten carry 7.1%. Specimen: peripheral blood mononuclear cells (PBMCs), collected when the disease was refractory, from a patient treated with antithyroid drugs. These TCRs come from a female donor with Graves disease.

Points on this clonotype: Since a much larger clone is just one base distant, this may be a read error. The genes are TRBV24-1 and TRBJ1-1; the match to TRBD1 covers 8 bases. V dropped 7 bases and J dropped 0; count of bases not matched to a gene: 0. Germline CDR1 and CDR2: KGHDR and SFDVKD. The CDR3 covers 13 residues. This chain's CDR3 is CATRDRVNTEAFF. CDR3 coding DNA: TGTGCCACCAGGGACAGGGTGAACACTGAAGCTTTCTTT.

The rearrangement uses TRBV14 and TRBJ1-5; D is unresolved. This CDR3 has 12 residues. Germline CDR1 SGHDN, CDR2 FVKESK. Trimming removed 4 bases from V and 9 bases from J, with 10 bases in between. CDR3: CASSRRGVPQHF. In nucleotides, the CDR3 is TGTGCCAGCAGCCGTCGCGGGGTGCCCCAGCATTTT.

This clonotype was detected ten times or more. V gene TRBV5-6 combines with J gene TRBJ2-5; D unresolved. This CDR3 contains 14 residues. Trimming took 1 base from V and 3 from J, leaving 10 bases between them. Germline CDR1 and CDR2: SGHDT and YYEEEE. For the CDR3, the DNA is TGTGCCAGCAGCTTGTGGTTAACAGAAGAGACCCAGTACTTC. Its protein product is CASSLWLTEETQYF.

This clonotype was detected many times. The chain links TRBV27 to TRBJ2-7; D not certain. Trimming took 2 bases from V and 3 from J, leaving 11 bases between them. CDR3 size: 14 residues. Germline lookup yields CDR1 MNHEY and CDR2 SMNVEV (reference sequence). The CDR3 sequence: CASSLTGFSYEQYF. The CDR3 DNA is TGTGCCAGCAGTTTAACCGGATTCAGCTACGAGCAGTACTTC.

This clonotype showed up just a few times. The chain recombines TRBV7-8 with TRBJ2-5; 12 nucleotides agree with TRBD2. CDR1 is SGHVS and CDR2 is FQNEAQ in the germline V gene. The length of the CDR3 is 18 residues. Losses at the gene ends were 5 bases for V and 2 bases for J; bases not matched to a gene: 12. The CDR3 here is CASSPRTSGVLGQETQYF. The CDR3 DNA is TGTGCCAGCAGCCCCCGGACTAGCGGGGTGTTAGGGCAAGAGACCCAGTACTTC.